The next 30 T cell receptor beta chains were all read from a single sample in a study of early T cells in non-severe SARS-CoV-2 infection. TCRdb re-called the 5' RACE reads with MiXCR, one entry per CDR3 protein. The table lists around 57,000 distinct CDR3 sequences, approximately 12% of them singletons. The sample consisted of whole blood. These TCRs come from an adult who was a healthcare worker with PCR-confirmed SARS-CoV-2 infection or an uninfected control (not recorded which).

This clonotype was counted ten times or more. The chain has TRBV25-1 and TRBJ1-5; D perhaps matches TRBD1 (5 bases). This CDR3 contains 11 residues. Germline CDR1 reads MGHDK; CDR2 reads SYGVNS. V was trimmed by 6 bases and J by 11 bases, leaving 11 bases between them. The CDR3 reads CASRGAGAQHF. In DNA, the CDR3 is TGTGCCAGCAGGGGCGCGGGGGCCCAGCATTTT.

This clonotype was observed a handful of times. This rearrangement joins TRBV2 to TRBJ1-6; weak D call: TRBD1 (5 bases). Germline loops: CDR1 SNHLY, CDR2 FYNNEI. V was pared by 9 bases and J by 10 bases, with 22 bases between. The CDR3 is 15 amino acids. CDR3 sequence reads: CASRRTAGPGSPLHF. CDR3 DNA: TGTGCCAGTCGGAGGACGGCAGGGCCGGGATCACCCCTCCACTTT.

The chain employs TRBV5-1 and TRBJ2-3; 8 positions match TRBD2. V shed 3 bases, J shed 9 bases, and the junction held 9 bases outside the gene matches. The CDR3 runs 14 residues. CDR1 is SGHRS, CDR2 YFSETQ, per germline. CDR3 nucleotide sequence: TGCGCCAGCAGCTGGAACCGAGCGGGAGAGACGCAGTATTTT. Protein: CASSWNRAGETQYF.

This clonotype was detected a few times. V gene TRBV7-2 combines with J gene TRBJ2-5; D uncertain. Between the trimmed V and J ends, which lost 2 bases and 3 bases, there was a span of 16 bases. The CDR3 has 16 amino acids. The germline CDR1 and CDR2 sequences are SGHTA and FQGNSA. The CDR3: CASSLLGLGAKETQYF. In DNA, the CDR3 is TGTGCCAGCAGCTTACTTGGGCTAGGAGCTAAAGAGACCCAGTACTTC.

This clonotype was picked up many times. The J gene is TRBJ2-1, the V gene TRBV7-2, with 7 bases that match TRBD1. The V segment lost 5 bases and the J segment 7 bases; nucleotides outside the gene matches: 14. The CDR3 sequence is 16 residues long. The germline CDR1 and CDR2 sequences are SGHTA and FQGNSA. The CDR3 here is CASSDDSRDSRNEQFF. CDR3 bases: TGTGCCAGCAGCGATGATTCCCGGGACAGTCGAAATGAGCAGTTCTTC.

The gene calls are TRBV7-2 and TRBJ1-1, with D perhaps TRBD1 (5 bases). This CDR3 comprises 14 residues. CDR1 SGHTA and CDR2 FQGNSA come from the germline V gene. V lost 8 bases and J 5 bases, leaving 18 bases between the germline ends. Here the CDR3 reads CASGRVSGSTEAFF. The DNA of the CDR3 is TGTGCCAGCGGCAGGGTTTCGGGTAGTACTGAAGCTTTCTTT.

V gene TRBV19 combines with J gene TRBJ1-2; no definite D call. The V end was cut by 6 bases, the J end by 4 bases, with 9 bases between. Germline CDR1 reads LNHDA; CDR2 reads SQIVND (reference sequence). This CDR3 region has 12 residues. The DNA for the CDR3 is TGTGCCAGTAGCGGTTTATTCTATGGCTACACCTTC. Protein product: CASSGLFYGYTF. Looking up the rest from reference TRBV19 and TRBJ1-2 gives the full variable domain: DGGITQSPKYLFRKEGQNVTLSCEQNLNHDAMYWYRQDPGQGLRLIYYSQIVNDFQKGDIAEGYSVSREKKESFPLTVTSAQKNPTAFYLCASSGLFYGYTFGSGTRLTVV.

This clonotype was seen ten or more times. The J gene is TRBJ2-1, the V gene TRBV5-1, with D possibly matching TRBD1 (5 bases). V lost 0 bases, J lost 2 bases, and 9 bases lay in between. Germline V lookup: CDR1 SGHRS, CDR2 YFSETQ. This CDR3 has 15 amino acids. The CDR3 nucleotides read TGCGCCAGCAGCTTGGGTGGGGCAACCTACAATGAGCAGTTCTTC. The encoded protein is CASSLGGATYNEQFF. Variable domain in full (rest from reference TRBV5-1 and TRBJ2-1): KAGVTQTPRYLIKTRGQQVTLSCSPISGHRSVSWYQQTPGQGLQFLFEYFSETQRNKGNFPGRFSGRQFSNSRSEMNVSTLELGDSALYLCASSLGGATYNEQFFGPGTRLTVL.

This clonotype was seen at least ten times. The rearrangement links TRBV27 to TRBJ2-7; a weak D match, TRBD2 (5 bases). This CDR3 has 13 residues. Germline V gene data show CDR1 as MNHEY and CDR2 as SMNVEV (reference sequence). Trimming stripped 4 bases from V and 7 bases from J, with 14 bases between. Written as DNA, the CDR3 is TGTGCCAGCAGTTATTTATCGGGGTATGAGCAGTACTTC. Its translation: CASSYLSGYEQYF.

The V call is TRBV20-1, the J call TRBJ2-5, with 11 bases identical to TRBD2. The CDR3 is 17 amino acids. Looked up from germline, CDR1 is DFQATT and CDR2 is SNEGSKA (reference sequence). V shed 4 bases, J shed 0 bases, and the junction held 10 bases outside the gene matches. The CDR3 is CSATSRTSGWYQETQYF. In nucleotides, the CDR3 is TGCAGTGCTACCTCCCGGACTAGCGGGTGGTACCAAGAGACCCAGTACTTC.

With respect to this clonotype: This may stem from a read error, because a much larger clone lies one nucleotide away. The rearrangement joins TRBV2 to TRBJ2-1, with a tentative D call TRBD1 (6 bases). This CDR3 has 13 amino acids. Germline V gene data show CDR1 as SNHLY and CDR2 as FYNNEI. Trimming shortened V by 5 bases and J by 7 bases, and 12 bases separated the two germline ends. DNA for the CDR3: TGTGCCAGCAGTTGGGCAAGGGGGAATGAGCAGTTCTTC. As protein: CASSWARGNEQFF.

This clonotype has more than one count but fewer than ten. The V and J genes are TRBV10-3 and TRBJ1-2, with 8 bases aligning to TRBD1. V lost 0 bases and J lost 6; bases outside the gene matches: 0. Germline V gene sequence: CDR1 ENHRY, CDR2 SYGVKD. This CDR3 region has 13 residues. The CDR3, as DNA: TGTGCCATCAGTGAGTCGACAGGGGATGGCTACACCTTC. Its translation: CAISESTGDGYTF.

Points on this clonotype: Here the CDR3 omits its conserved ending phenylalanine or tryptophan, so a read error is the likely source. The rearrangement joins TRBV6-2 or TRBV6-3 to TRBJ2-1; D is perhaps TRBD2 (6 bases). The CDR3 extends over 13 amino acids. V gave up 7 bases and J gave up 10 bases, with 17 bases separating them. Germline CDR1 is MNHEY and CDR2 is SVGEGT. The CDR3 protein is CASTRGVGLEQFS. The DNA of the CDR3 is TGTGCCAGCACGCGGGGAGTTGGACTCGAGCAGTTCTCC.

The chain joins TRBV6-5 to TRBJ2-7; 12 nucleotides align to TRBD2. Germline values: CDR1 MNHEY, CDR2 SVGAGI. V lost 0 bases to trimming and J lost 3 bases; unmatched junction nucleotides: 6. The CDR3 contains 17 residues. CDR3 nucleotides: TGTGCCAGCAGTTACTCTCCGCCGGGACTAGCGGGCTACGAGCAGTACTTC. Protein sequence: CASSYSPPGLAGYEQYF.

Here the CDR3 reads CASSTGLKMDEFF. In DNA form, the CDR3 reads TGCGCCAGCAGCACGGGACTCAAGATGGATGAGTTCTTC. The chain employs TRBV5-1 and TRBJ2-1; TRBD2 is a possible D gene (6 bases). Germline V lookup: CDR1 SGHRS, CDR2 YFSETQ. The CDR3 spans 13 residues. V gave up 4 bases and J gave up 14 bases, with 19 bases separating them.

This chain uses TRBV18 with TRBJ2-3; 7 bases are shared with TRBD1. CDR3 length equals 16 residues. Germline CDR1 reads KGHSH; CDR2 reads LQKENI. The J segment lost 5 bases and the V segment lost 1 base, leaving 9 bases of the junction unmatched. CDR3 residues: CASSPLTTGSGDTQYF. The DNA for the CDR3 is TGTGCCAGCTCACCACTTACGACAGGGAGTGGAGATACGCAGTATTTT.

This clonotype was seen more than once but under ten times. The chain carries TRBV6-5 and TRBJ2-6; D not certain. The V and J ends lost 5 bases and 0 bases respectively, with 14 bases between them. This CDR3 is 17 amino acids long. Germline CDR1 reads MNHEY; CDR2 reads SVGAGI. DNA of the CDR3: TGTGCCAGCAGTCGCCGGGTTGCCGTCTCTGGGGCCAACGTCCTGACTTTC. Residues: CASSRRVAVSGANVLTF.

This clonotype was seen repeatedly, ten times or more. J is TRBJ1-4 and V is TRBV20-1; D might be TRBD1 (6 bases). V was trimmed by 3 bases and J by 13 bases, leaving 18 bases between them. Looked up from germline, CDR1 is DFQATT and CDR2 is SNEGSKA (reference sequence). This CDR3 spans 13 amino acids. In nucleotides, the CDR3 is TGCAGTGCTAGTCGGCAGGGGTACGGAGGACTGTTTTTT. Its translation is CSASRQGYGGLFF.

This clonotype appeared many times. The rearrangement links TRBV6-6 to TRBJ1-4; no reliable D call. Trimming pared 2 bases from V and 8 bases from J, leaving 12 bases between. Germline V gene lookup returns CDR1 MNHNY and CDR2 SVGAGI (reference sequence). The CDR3 sequence is 14 residues long. The CDR3 DNA reads TGTGCCAGCAGTTACCCTAGGAGAGACGAAAAACTGTTTTTT. It is translated as CASSYPRRDEKLFF.

This clonotype was seen only once. A much larger clone lies a single base off, so this may be a read error. The chain couples TRBV6-1 to TRBJ1-1; D possibly corresponds to TRBD1 (6 bases). The V end was cut by 6 bases, the J end by 4 bases, with 15 bases between. Looked up from germline, CDR1 is MNHNS and CDR2 is SASEGT. The CDR3 has 14 amino acids. CDR3 loop: CASREQGMGTEAFF. The CDR3 DNA reads TGTGCCAGCAGGGAGCAGGGGATGGGCACTGAAGCTTTCTTT.

Many counts were recorded for this clonotype. The chain uses TRBV30 and TRBJ2-5; possibly TRBD1 for D (6 bases). The CDR3 covers 13 residues. The V end lost 5 bases, the J end lost 7 bases, and 17 bases lay between the germline ends. CDR1 and CDR2 from the germline V gene are GTSNPN and SVGIG (reference sequence). As DNA, the CDR3 is TGTGCCTGGGTGCCTGGGGGCTTGGGGACCCAGTACTTC. This gives the protein CAWVPGGLGTQYF.

This chain connects TRBV10-1 to TRBJ2-1, with D uncertain. Germline values: CDR1 WNHNN, CDR2 SYGVQD (reference sequence). V lost 3 bases, J lost 10 bases, and 13 bases lay in between. CDR3 size: 13 residues. CDR3 in amino acids: CASSEPPTSEQFF. The CDR3 region has the DNA TGCGCCAGCAGTGAACCTCCAACCTCGGAGCAGTTCTTC.

This clonotype was seen a handful of times. The chain is built from TRBV3-1 and TRBJ1-3, with D unresolved. The CDR3 totals 14 residues. Trimming left V 1 base short and J 1 base short, with 5 bases between. The V gene's germline CDR1 is LGHDT and CDR2 YNNKEL (reference sequence). As DNA, the CDR3 is TGTGCCAGCAGCCAAGCCCGGTCTGGAAACACCATATATTTT. It yields the protein CASSQARSGNTIYF.

This clonotype was observed a few times. The rearrangement joins TRBV29-1 to TRBJ2-5; D is perhaps TRBD1 (5 bases). The germline gives CDR1 SQVTM, CDR2 ANQGSEA. The CDR3 totals 12 residues. Deletions cut 6 bases from V and 4 bases from J, with 12 bases between. The chain's CDR3 is CSVERGGETQYF. DNA of the CDR3: TGCAGCGTAGAAAGGGGCGGAGAGACCCAGTACTTC.

The sample holds many counts of this clonotype. This chain links TRBV6-5 with TRBJ2-6; D not resolved. This CDR3 contains 17 residues. With 0 bases removed from V and 4 bases from J, the gap between germline ends came to 13 bases. In germline, CDR1 is MNHEY, CDR2 SVGAGI. CDR3 coding DNA: TGTGCCAGCAGTTACTCGGAAGTAGTCACAGGGGCCAACGTCCTGACTTTC. Translating it yields CASSYSEVVTGANVLTF.

This clonotype has at least ten counts. V and J are TRBV28 and TRBJ2-1; TRBD2 matches at 8 bases. The V segment lost 3 bases and the J segment 4 bases; nucleotides outside the gene matches: 8. This CDR3 spans 16 amino acids. Germline-derived CDR1 and CDR2 are MDHEN and SYDVKM. CDR3: CASSFQSASGYNEQFF. The CDR3 region has the DNA TGTGCCAGCAGTTTTCAATCCGCTAGCGGGTACAATGAGCAGTTCTTC.

This clonotype was seen more than once but under ten times. The CDR3 nucleotides are TGTGCCAGCAGTTTAGACCAAGGGAACAATCAGCCCCAGCATTTT. It specifies CASSLDQGNNQPQHF. This sequence joins TRBV28 and TRBJ1-5; no firm D call. CDR1 is MDHEN and CDR2 is SYDVKM in the germline V gene. The CDR3 runs 15 residues. Trimming removed 2 bases from V and 3 bases from J, with 11 bases in between.

This clonotype was observed a few times. The chain employs TRBV7-2 and TRBJ2-2; no clear D. Deletions cut 6 bases from V and 6 bases from J, with 8 bases between. The CDR3 length is 12 residues. CDR1 SGHTA and CDR2 FQGNSA come from the germline V gene. CDR3: CASRLTPGELFF. Written as DNA, the CDR3 is TGTGCCAGCAGACTAACGCCCGGGGAGCTGTTTTTT.

This clonotype has a count of ten or more. The chain carries TRBV6-4 and TRBJ2-1, with D maybe TRBD1 (7 bases). V dropped 3 bases and J dropped 7 bases, with 16 bases sitting between them. Germline CDR1 is MRHNA and CDR2 is SNTAGT. The CDR3 loop spans 15 amino acids. The CDR3 sequence: CASSEEGGAGNEQFF. The CDR3 nucleotides are TGTGCCAGCAGTGAGGAAGGGGGCGCGGGAAATGAGCAGTTCTTC.

The V call is TRBV28, the J call TRBJ2-7; maybe TRBD1 (6 bases). CDR3 length: 13 residues. V lost 3 bases and J 4 bases, leaving 10 bases between the germline ends. Germline V gene sequence: CDR1 MDHEN, CDR2 SYDVKM. CDR3 residues: CASSFGTTYEQYF. The CDR3 DNA follows: TGTGCCAGCAGTTTCGGGACAACTTACGAGCAGTACTTC.